This T cell receptor (beta chain) was captured in a study of T cells expressing NK-cell markers. No DNA is given; TCRdb re-called the 5' RACE reads and lists each CDR3 protein once. With about 550,000 distinct CDR3 sequences in the sample, the ten largest clones hold approximately 3.6%. Germline V gene lookup returns CDR1 MDHEN and CDR2 SYDVKM. This CDR3 spans 14 amino acids. The specimen sequenced was blood T cells: a sorted CD56 or NKG2C T cell subset, CD4+ or CD8+ T cells, or bulk PBMC T cells (not recorded which). The TCR originated in a man aged 18 to 35 in good health. The chain combines TRBV28 with TRBJ1-1; the TCRdb call, TRBD1, lacks DNA for checking. CDR3 in amino acids: CASGFPGQGTEAFF.